The subject of this entry is one TCR beta chain. This record comes from a study of cytomegalovirus exposure and HLA in healthy donors. From germline, CDR1 is ENHRY and CDR2 SYGVKD. This CDR3 is built from 12 residues. V lost 0 bases, J lost 12 bases, and 4 bases stayed unmatched. The PCR made use of 60 Vbeta and 13 Jbeta primers. The assay was immunoSEQ multiplex PCR, and TCRdb's table has in-frame clones only and misses some. The sample features some 110,000 clones, with 6.8% in its top ten. This chain joins TRBV10-3 and TRBJ2-7, with 8 bases that match TRBD1. The sequenced sample was PBMCs. The source of this sequence is a man aged 40-49 years in good health and CMV-seropositive. As DNA, the CDR3 is TGTGCCATCAGTGAGTCGACGGACAGGGTGTACTTC. This codes for CAISESTDRVYF.